A selection of T cell receptor beta chains follows, all from one sample in a study of T-cell memory formation after mild COVID-19. TCRdb processed the 5' RACE reads anew with MiXCR; each CDR3 protein has one entry. This table holds 210,000 or so distinct CDR3 sequences, about 18% found once. The sequenced sample was PBMCs or a T cell subset sorted from them (not recorded which). Every receptor here comes from an adult woman who had mild COVID-19 (a few samples of this study predate the infection). Cell type and time point are not known. Each CDR3 is given with its conserved first and last residue. The order of the fields is V gene, D gene, J gene, clone size, CDR3 DNA, CDR3 protein. The D gene is left open where the match is weak. Expanded clones are given a class, and other clones once, few, many or no size at all.

TRBV4-1,-,TRBJ1-4,-,TGCGCCAGCAGCCAAGGGGCGGGGGCAGGGGAAAAACTGTTTTTT,CASSQGAGAGEKLFF
TRBV9,TRBD2,TRBJ2-2,few,TGTGCCAGCAGCGTAGTGTCTAGCGGGGGGACCGGGGAGCTGTTTTTT,CASSVVSSGGTGELFF
TRBV25-1,TRBD2,TRBJ2-7,-,TGTGCCAGGGCCCGGGGGGACGAGCAGTACTTC,CARARGDEQYF
TRBV7-3,TRBD1,TRBJ1-1,-,TGTGCCAGCAGCTTAACGGGTAGCACAGGGGTGAACACTGAAGCTTTCTTT,CASSLTGSTGVNTEAFF
TRBV5-1,-,TRBJ2-5,few,TGCGCCAGCAGCTTGACGGCGGGCCAAGAGACCCAGTACTTC,CASSLTAGQETQYF
TRBV9,-,TRBJ2-5,-,TGTGCCAGCAGCGTGGGTAACCAAGAGACCCAGTACTTC,CASSVGNQETQYF
TRBV7-9,-,TRBJ2-2,-,TGTGCCAGCAGCTCCAGGGGAGGGATCGGGGAGCTGTTTTTT,CASSSRGGIGELFF
TRBV30,-,TRBJ2-7,-,TGTGCCTGGAGCACAACGTGGACCTACGAGCAGTACTTC,CAWSTTWTYEQYF
TRBV12-5,TRBD2,TRBJ2-1,-,TGTGCTAGTGGTTTCGGGACTAGCGGGAACTACAATGAGCAGTTCTTC,CASGFGTSGNYNEQFF
TRBV15,-,TRBJ2-2,-,TGTGCCACCAGCATCATCGGGATCGGGGAGCTGTTTTTT,CATSIIGIGELFF
TRBV20-1,-,TRBJ2-7,once,TGCAGTGCTAGAGATCTCTCCAGGAGTAGTAACGAGCAGTACTTC,CSARDLSRSSNEQYF
TRBV2,TRBD1,TRBJ2-7,-,TGTGCCAGCCGACAGGGGGCGGCTTACGAGCAGTACTTC,CASRQGAAYEQYF
TRBV20-1,TRBD2,TRBJ2-1,few,TGCAGTGCTAGATCTTTAGCGGGGAGCTCCTACAATGAGCAGTTCTTC,CSARSLAGSSYNEQFF
TRBV5-1,-,TRBJ1-2,-,TGCGCCAGCATGGGGAGGAGTAACTATGGCTACACCTTC,CASMGRSNYGYTF
TRBV5-6,-,TRBJ2-7,-,TGTGCCAGCAGCTTGACTGGCTGGTCTGCCTCGAGCTCCTACGAGCAGTACTTC,CASSLTGWSASSSYEQYF
TRBV11-3,-,TRBJ2-2,few,TGTGCCAGCAGCTTCGAGGGGAGCGGGGAGCTGTTTTTT,CASSFEGSGELFF
TRBV12-3/TRBV12-4,-,TRBJ2-7,-,TGTGCCAGCAGTTTGTCTAACGAGCAGTACTTC,CASSLSNEQYF
TRBV5-1,TRBD1,TRBJ2-3,few,TGCGCCAGCAGCTTGGGAAAAACAGGGGCAGATACGCAGTATTTT,CASSLGKTGADTQYF
TRBV7-2,-,TRBJ1-5,-,TGTGCCAGCAGCTCGCAGAGGTACGGGGATCAGCCCCAGCATTTT,CASSSQRYGDQPQHF
TRBV6-6,-,TRBJ2-2,-,TGTGCCAGCAGTTACGTCGGACCCGACACCGGGGAGCTGTTTTTT,CASSYVGPDTGELFF
TRBV7-2,TRBD1,TRBJ1-2,many,TGTGCCAGCAGTCAACAGGGGGGTAGCTATGGCTACACCTTC,CASSQQGGSYGYTF
TRBV7-9,TRBD1,TRBJ2-3,once,TGTGCCAGCAGCTCGGACAGGGTCACAGATACGCAGTATTTT,CASSSDRVTDTQYF
TRBV4-1,-,TRBJ2-3,-,TGCGCCAGCAGCCAAGATCCTAGCACAGATACGCAGTATTTT,CASSQDPSTDTQYF
TRBV2,-,TRBJ2-2,few,TGTGCCAGCAGTGAACGTTTGGAGACCGGGGAGCTGTTTTTT,CASSERLETGELFF
TRBV5-1,TRBD1,TRBJ1-2,few,TGCGCCAGCAGCTTGGAGGCAGGGGGGGGCCGGCATGGCTACACCTTC,CASSLEAGGGRHGYTF
TRBV5-1,-,TRBJ1-2,few,TGCGCCAGCAGCTTGGATGCGGTCGGGGGCTACACCTTC,CASSLDAVGGYTF
TRBV30,TRBD1,TRBJ1-2,few,TGTGCCTGCTCCCCGGGACAGGGTCGGTATGGCTACACCTTC,CACSPGQGRYGYTF
TRBV5-1,-,TRBJ1-1,many,TGCGCCAGCAGCATAACACAGAACACTGAAGCTTTCTTT,CASSITQNTEAFF
TRBV6-5,TRBD1,TRBJ1-2,once,TGTGCCAGCAGTTTCTTAGGACAGGGGCGAGAAGCTAACTATGGCTACACCTTC,CASSFLGQGREANYGYTF
TRBV7-2,TRBD2,TRBJ2-1,-,TGTGCCAGCAGCTCTGATAGCGGGGGTTGGAATGAGCAGTTCTTC,CASSSDSGGWNEQFF
TRBV11-2,-,TRBJ1-2,many,TGTGCCAGCAGCTTGGAGGCAGGGGACTATGGCTACACCTTC,CASSLEAGDYGYTF
TRBV20-1,TRBD1,TRBJ1-2,-,TGCAGTGCCTACCGTAGACAGGGCTACTATGGCTACACCTTC,CSAYRRQGYYGYTF
TRBV20-1,-,TRBJ1-5,-,TGCAGTGCTAGAGATCCCAGGAGAAGTAACCAGCATTTT,CSARDPRRSNQHF
TRBV10-3,-,TRBJ2-1,-,TGTGCCATCAGTGACTTCCCCGGGGCGGGTGACAATGAGCAGTTCTTC,CAISDFPGAGDNEQFF
TRBV29-1,TRBD2,TRBJ2-2,-,TGCAGCGCTAGGACTAGCGGGAGTATCGACACCGGGGAGCTGTTTTTT,CSARTSGSIDTGELFF
TRBV25-1,-,TRBJ2-1,-,TGTGCCAGCAGAAAACAGGGTACCGATGAGCAGTTCTTC,CASRKQGTDEQFF
TRBV4-1,-,TRBJ1-1,few,TGCGCCAGCAGCCAAGGCCCAAGGTACGAAGCTTTCTTT,CASSQGPRYEAFF
TRBV6-6,-,TRBJ2-3,once,TGTGCCAGCAGTTACCCCACTCCCACAGATACGCAGTATTTT,CASSYPTPTDTQYF
TRBV19,-,TRBJ2-2,-,TGTGCCAGTAGTAGGGCGCAGGGTTCTAGCGGGGAGCTGTTTTTT,CASSRAQGSSGELFF
TRBV12-3/TRBV12-4,-,TRBJ1-2,once,TGTGCCAGCGGTACCGGGGCCTATGGCTACACCTTC,CASGTGAYGYTF
TRBV2,-,TRBJ1-3,few,TGTGCCAGCAAGGGGGTCGAAAGCTCTGGAAACACCATATATTTT,CASKGVESSGNTIYF
TRBV12-3/TRBV12-4,-,TRBJ1-1,-,TGTGCCAGCAGTTTAAACAGATACACTGAAGCCTTCTTT,CASSLNRYTEAFF
TRBV4-2,TRBD2,TRBJ2-1,few,TGTGCCAGCAGCCCGCGTGCGGGAGGAATCAATGAGCAGTTCTTC,CASSPRAGGINEQFF
TRBV21-1,-,TRBJ2-1,-,TGTGCCCAGAGGGGTGAAGGCCTGTACAATGAGCAGTTCTTC,CAQRGEGLYNEQFF
TRBV18,TRBD2,TRBJ2-7,-,TGTGCCAGCTCACCGGGACTAGCAGAGTACGAGCAGTACTTC,CASSPGLAEYEQYF
TRBV6-5,-,TRBJ1-1,-,TGTGCCAGCAGTTACTCATGGGAGATGAACACTGAAGCTTTCTTT,CASSYSWEMNTEAFF
TRBV24-1,-,TRBJ1-5,few,TGTGCCTCGACAGGCGGCAATCAGCCCCAGCATTTT,CASTGGNQPQHF
TRBV13,-,TRBJ1-6,-,TGTGCCAGCAGCCCGGACAGTGTTTCACCCCTCCACTTT,CASSPDSVSPLHF
TRBV20-1,-,TRBJ1-4,many,TGCAGTGCTAGGACGGGGGGCCAGCCCCTCCAATATCGATCCTCCGGAGAAAAACTGTTTTTT,CSARTGGQPLQYRSSGEKLFF
TRBV12-3/TRBV12-4,-,TRBJ1-4,-,TGTGCCAGCAGCGAGGGGGACAATGTAGCAAAACTGTTTTTT,CASSEGDNVAKLFF
TRBV7-3,-,TRBJ2-3,many,TGTGCCAGCAGCTTACAGCGGTCCACAGATACGCAGTATTTT,CASSLQRSTDTQYF
TRBV5-1,-,TRBJ2-1,few,TGCGCCAGCAGCTTGGGGACACCAGACAATGAGCAGTTCTTC,CASSLGTPDNEQFF
TRBV9,-,TRBJ2-5,-,TGTGCCAGCAGCGCGGGGAACACTGGACATTTACAAGAGACCCAGTACTTC,CASSAGNTGHLQETQYF